Each of the 17 T cell receptor beta chains below was sequenced from the same sample in a study of Ad26.COV2.S vaccination and SARS-CoV-2 variants (dated by TCRdb to the early 2020s). The treatment or condition label, read with the paper, signifies: some 20 received Ad26.COV2.S at low or high dose, single or two shots; a few received placebo; per-sample allocation not given. For vaccine and placebo recipients, repertoires were sequenced using samples collected on day 63 after the first injection. The protocol used for the library was the immunoSEQ multiplex PCR assay. TCRdb re-hosts the immuneACCESS table, in-frame sequences only. Its copies lack some clones; in the studies checked, an unresolved V gene accounts for under half of them, and the cause for the rest is not known. Here the sample has around 450,000 clones; more than 75% occur a single time. 3.6% of the sample rests with the top ten. The sequences come from peripheral blood, collected in a trial of Ad26.COV2.S vaccine versus placebo. The origin of the receptors is a person between 18 and 65 years old who received the Ad26.COV2.S COVID-19 vaccine or a placebo.

The chain carries TRBV14 and TRBJ2-7; D not resolved. This CDR3 contains 13 residues. CDR1 is SGHDN and CDR2 is FVKESK in the germline V gene. The ends were cut back, 1 base at V and 7 bases at J, with 11 bases in the middle. As DNA, the CDR3 is TGTGCCAGCAGCCAAGTATCGGCTTTGGAGCAGTACTTC. This sequence encodes CASSQVSALEQYF.

The genes are TRBV7-2 and TRBJ2-5, with 12 bases matching TRBD2. With 1 base clipped from V and 1 base from J, the junction kept 1 base outside the gene matches. The length of the CDR3 is 16 residues. Germline CDR1 and CDR2: SGHTA and FQGNSA. The CDR3 here is CASSLGLAGAQETQYF. CDR3 in DNA: TGTGCCAGCAGCTTAGGACTAGCGGGGGCCCAAGAGACCCAGTACTTC.

This chain links TRBV11-3 with TRBJ2-3; D is perhaps TRBD2 (5 bases). Trimming stripped 3 bases from V and 0 bases from J, with 10 bases between. Germline CDR1 SGHNT, CDR2 YENEEA. The CDR3 length is 15 residues. This CDR3 is CASSLSGTSTDTQYF. CDR3 sequence (DNA): TGTGCCAGCAGCTTGAGCGGAACTAGCACAGATACGCAGTATTTT. Full variable domain (outside the CDR3, taken from reference TRBV11-3 and TRBJ2-3): EAGVVQSPRYKIIEKKQPVAFWCNPISGHNTLYWYLQNLGQGPELLIRYENEEAVDDSQLPKDRFSAERLKGVDSTLKIQPAELGDSAVYLCASSLSGTSTDTQYFGPGTRLTVL.

V usage is TRBV2 and J usage is TRBJ1-5; D is unclear. Trimming stripped 5 bases from V and 0 bases from J, with 8 bases between. The germline CDR1 and CDR2 sequences are SNHLY and FYNNEI. CDR3 length: 14 residues. In DNA, the CDR3 is TGTGCCAGCAGTTCCGGACGTAGCAATCAGCCCCAGCATTTT. Translating gives CASSSGRSNQPQHF.

The gene calls are TRBV7-8 and TRBJ2-3; D is tentatively TRBD1 or TRBD2 (6 bases each). CDR1 and CDR2 from the germline V gene are SGHVS and FQNEAQ. The V and J ends lost 0 bases and 6 bases respectively, with 19 bases between them. CDR3 size: 17 residues. The CDR3 DNA sequence: TGTGCCAGCAGCTTAGCCCAACGGGGGCCCAAGGCGGATACGCAGTATTTT. Translated: CASSLAQRGPKADTQYF.

The J gene is TRBJ2-6, the V gene TRBV9, with unresolved D. This CDR3 is built from 12 residues. Germline V gene lookup returns CDR1 SGDLS and CDR2 YYNGEE. V gave up 7 bases and J gave up 0 bases, with 2 bases separating them. The DNA for the CDR3 is TGTGCCAGCCACTCTGGGGCCAACGTCCTGACTTTC. It yields the protein CASHSGANVLTF.

This clone was detected a few times. This chain joins TRBV6-5 and TRBJ2-7, with D perhaps TRBD1 (7 bases). Germline CDR1 MNHEY, CDR2 SVGAGI. The CDR3 is 14 residues long. V gave up 6 bases and J gave up 2 bases, with 14 bases separating them. CDR3 sequence reads: CASSAGQLTYEQYF. The CDR3 nucleotides read TGTGCCAGCAGCGCGGGACAGTTAACCTACGAGCAGTACTTC.

The chain couples TRBV7-9 to TRBJ2-2; 7 positions agree with TRBD1. Unmatched junction bases numbered 3, after V lost 5 bases and J lost 0 bases. The CDR3 is made up of 15 amino acids. Per germline, CDR1 SEHNR and CDR2 FQNEAQ (reference sequence). Written as DNA, the CDR3 is TGTGCCAGCAGCCCGGGACAGCCGAACACCGGGGAGCTGTTTTTT. Translation: CASSPGQPNTGELFF.

As regards this clone: The same CDR3 can be traced to other DNA sequences in this sample. This sequence joins TRBV6-2 or TRBV6-3 and TRBJ2-7, with D unresolved. Germline CDR1 MNHEY, CDR2 SVGEGT. Trimming cost V 5 bases and J 1 base, with 3 bases left between them. The CDR3 runs 11 residues. The CDR3 spells CASSHSYEQYF. The CDR3 DNA reads as TGTGCCAGCAGTCATTCCTACGAGCAGTACTTC.

The chain joins TRBV24-1 to TRBJ1-1, with a possible D match to TRBD1 (6 bases). Germline V gene data show CDR1 as KGHDR and CDR2 as SFDVKD. This CDR3 comprises 13 residues. The V end was cut by 7 bases, the J end by 9 bases, with 17 bases between. The chain's CDR3 is CATSGQRTGKAFF. Written as DNA, the CDR3 is TGTGCCACCAGCGGACAGAGGACGGGGAAAGCTTTCTTT.

The V and J genes are TRBV29-1 and TRBJ1-1; the D gene is possibly TRBD1 (6 bases). The germline CDR1 and CDR2 sequences are SQVTM and ANQGSEA. Trimming took off 5 bases at V and 0 bases at J, with 10 bases between the two ends. This CDR3 is 13 amino acids long. The CDR3 nucleotides read TGCAGCGTTTTCTCAGGGGTGAACACTGAAGCTTTCTTT. Encoded protein: CSVFSGVNTEAFF.

This sequence joins TRBV4-3 and TRBJ1-2; the D gene is possibly TRBD1 (6 bases). The germline CDR1 and CDR2 sequences are LGHNA and YSLEER. V was shortened by 1 base and J by 3 bases, with 6 bases between the two germline ends. The CDR3 runs to 13 residues. The CDR3 here is CASSQGQDYGYTF. In DNA, the CDR3 is TGCGCCAGCAGCCAAGGACAGGACTATGGCTACACCTTC.

V and J are TRBV25-1 and TRBJ1-4; TRBD1 matches 7 bases. The CDR3 sequence is 13 residues long. Unmatched junction bases numbered 5, after V lost 6 bases and J lost 7 bases. Germline values: CDR1 MGHDK, CDR2 SYGVNS. CDR3 in amino acids: CASRDRVAEKLFF. The CDR3 bases are TGTGCCAGCAGAGACAGGGTGGCTGAAAAACTGTTTTTT. Based on the CDR3 plus reference TRBV25-1 and TRBJ1-4, the full variable domain is EADIYQTPRYLVIGTGKKITLECSQTMGHDKMYWYQQDPGMELHLIHYSYGVNSTEKGDLSSESTVSRIRTEHFPLTLESARPSHTSQYLCASRDRVAEKLFFGSGTQLSVL.

A single count supports this clone. CDR3 protein: CASSERGVEQYF. CDR3 bases: TGTGCCAGCAGTGAACGAGGGGTCGAGCAGTACTTC. The chain couples TRBV25-1 to TRBJ2-7; either TRBD1 or TRBD2 may fit D (5 bases each). V was cut by 2 bases and J by 6 bases, with 8 bases left in between. The CDR3 has 12 amino acids. Germline values: CDR1 MGHDK, CDR2 SYGVNS.

The J gene is TRBJ2-3, the V gene TRBV3-1 (or the pseudogene TRBV3-2); 11 bases fit TRBD2. This CDR3 has 16 amino acids. The germline V gene has CDR1 LGHDT and CDR2 YNNKEL (reference sequence). V was pared by 4 bases and J by 5 bases, with 8 bases of the junction left unmatched. The CDR3 spells CASSRRVAGGLDTQYF. For the CDR3, the DNA is TGTGCCAGCAGCCGGCGGGTAGCGGGGGGGTTAGATACGCAGTATTTT.

The chain is built from TRBV6-2 or TRBV6-3 and TRBJ1-1; 10 bases are a match to TRBD1. The germline gives CDR1 MNHEY, CDR2 SVGEGT. With V trimmed by 5 bases and J by 12 bases, 15 bases remained unmatched. The CDR3 sequence is 15 residues long. The CDR3 DNA reads TGTGCCAGCAGTCGGCGGGGACAGGGGTTCGTTTTGCCTTTCTTT. This translates into CASSRRGQGFVLPFF.

V and J are TRBV5-4 and TRBJ2-1; D is unresolved. Germline CDR1 and CDR2: SGHNT and YYREEE (reference sequence). The V end was cut by 4 bases, the J end by 7 bases, with 6 bases between. The CDR3 is made up of 11 amino acids. The chain's CDR3 is CASSHWNEQFF. CDR3 coding DNA: TGTGCCAGCAGCCATTGGAATGAGCAGTTCTTC.